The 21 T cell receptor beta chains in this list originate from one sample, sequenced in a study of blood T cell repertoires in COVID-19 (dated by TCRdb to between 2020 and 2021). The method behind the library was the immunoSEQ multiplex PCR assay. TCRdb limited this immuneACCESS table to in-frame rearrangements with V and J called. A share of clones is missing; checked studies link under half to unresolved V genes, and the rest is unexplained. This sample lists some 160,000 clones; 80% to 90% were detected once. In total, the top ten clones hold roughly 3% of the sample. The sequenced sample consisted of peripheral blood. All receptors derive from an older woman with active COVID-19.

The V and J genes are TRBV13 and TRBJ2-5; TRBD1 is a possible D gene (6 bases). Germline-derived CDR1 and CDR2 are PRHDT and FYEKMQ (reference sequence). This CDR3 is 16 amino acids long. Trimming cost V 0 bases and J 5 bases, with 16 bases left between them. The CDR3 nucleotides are TGTGCCAGCAGCTTAGGGGACAGAGGGGTTGGGGAGACCCAGTACTTC. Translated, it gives CASSLGDRGVGETQYF.

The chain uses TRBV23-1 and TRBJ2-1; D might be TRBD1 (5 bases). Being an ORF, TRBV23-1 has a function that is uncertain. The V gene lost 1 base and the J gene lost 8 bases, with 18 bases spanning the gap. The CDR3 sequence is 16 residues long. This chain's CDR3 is CASSQWLQGCIYEQFF. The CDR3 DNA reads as TGCGCCAGCAGTCAATGGTTGCAGGGATGTATCTATGAGCAGTTCTTC.

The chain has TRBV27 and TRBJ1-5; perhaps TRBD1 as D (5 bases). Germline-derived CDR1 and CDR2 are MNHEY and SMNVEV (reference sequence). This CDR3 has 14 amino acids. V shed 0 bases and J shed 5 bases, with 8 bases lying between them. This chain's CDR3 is CASSLSGGYQPQHF. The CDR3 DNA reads TGTGCCAGCAGTTTATCCGGGGGGTATCAGCCCCAGCATTTT.

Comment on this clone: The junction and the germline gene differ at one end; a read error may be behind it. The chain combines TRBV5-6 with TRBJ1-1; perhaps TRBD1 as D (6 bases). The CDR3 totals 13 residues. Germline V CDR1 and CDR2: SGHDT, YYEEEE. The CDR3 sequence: CASSLQGSPEAFF. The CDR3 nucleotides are TGTGCCAGCAGCTTACAGGGTTCTCCTGAGGCTTTCTTT.

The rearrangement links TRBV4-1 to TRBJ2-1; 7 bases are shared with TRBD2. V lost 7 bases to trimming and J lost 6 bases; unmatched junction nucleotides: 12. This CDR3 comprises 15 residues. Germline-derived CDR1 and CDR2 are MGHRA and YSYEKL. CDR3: CASNEHRASGNEQFF. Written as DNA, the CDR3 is TGCGCCAGCAACGAACATCGGGCTAGCGGCAATGAGCAGTTCTTC.

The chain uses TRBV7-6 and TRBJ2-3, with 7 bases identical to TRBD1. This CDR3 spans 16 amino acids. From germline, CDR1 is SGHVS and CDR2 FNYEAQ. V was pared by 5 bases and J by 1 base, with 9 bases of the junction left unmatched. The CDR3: CASSPTDRAGTDTQYF. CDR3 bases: TGTGCCAGCAGCCCTACCGACAGGGCAGGCACAGATACGCAGTATTTT.

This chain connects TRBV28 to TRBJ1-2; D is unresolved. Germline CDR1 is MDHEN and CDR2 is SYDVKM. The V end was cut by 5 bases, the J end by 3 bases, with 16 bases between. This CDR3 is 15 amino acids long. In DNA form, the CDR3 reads TGTGCCAGCAGTACCCCGAGTGATTATCACTATGGCTACACCTTC. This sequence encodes CASSTPSDYHYGYTF.

For the CDR3, the DNA is TGTGCCAGCAGCTTGGTTCCCCTGTGGGGGGATAGCAATCAGCCCCAGCATTTT. This codes for CASSLVPLWGDSNQPQHF. The chain is built from TRBV5-5 and TRBJ1-5, with D possibly being TRBD1 (5 bases). The germline V gene has CDR1 SGHKS and CDR2 YYEKEE (reference sequence). The CDR3 runs to 18 residues. Trimming took 0 bases from V and 0 from J, leaving 16 bases between them.

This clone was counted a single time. The CDR3: CASSGRDSASGVSSYEQYF. DNA of the CDR3: TGTGCCAGCAGCGGGCGGGACAGTGCTAGCGGGGTTAGCTCCTACGAGCAGTACTTC. This chain uses TRBV7-9 with TRBJ2-7; TRBD2 matches at 9 bases. In germline, CDR1 is SEHNR, CDR2 FQNEAQ (reference sequence). The CDR3 totals 19 residues. V trimming: 5 bases; J trimming: 0 bases; junction bases outside the gene matches: 17.

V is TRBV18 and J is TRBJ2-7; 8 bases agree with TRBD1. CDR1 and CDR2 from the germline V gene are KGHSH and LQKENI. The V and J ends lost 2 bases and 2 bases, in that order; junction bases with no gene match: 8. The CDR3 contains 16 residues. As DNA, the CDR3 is TGTGCCAGCTCACCAGCCCCACCGGGACAGGCCTACGAGCAGTACTTC. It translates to CASSPAPPGQAYEQYF.

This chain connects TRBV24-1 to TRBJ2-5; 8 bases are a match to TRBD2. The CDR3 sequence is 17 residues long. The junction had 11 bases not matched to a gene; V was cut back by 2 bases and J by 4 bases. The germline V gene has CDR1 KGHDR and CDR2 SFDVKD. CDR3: CATSDCLGRAVRETQYF. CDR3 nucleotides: TGTGCCACCAGTGATTGCCTCGGGAGGGCCGTGAGAGAGACCCAGTACTTC.

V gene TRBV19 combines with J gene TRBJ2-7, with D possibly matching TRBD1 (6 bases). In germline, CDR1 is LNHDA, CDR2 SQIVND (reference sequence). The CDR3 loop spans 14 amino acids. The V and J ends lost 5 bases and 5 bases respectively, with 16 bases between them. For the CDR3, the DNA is TGTGCCAGTAGTCAAGACTTGGGGGCCGACGAGCAGTACTTC. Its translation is CASSQDLGADEQYF.

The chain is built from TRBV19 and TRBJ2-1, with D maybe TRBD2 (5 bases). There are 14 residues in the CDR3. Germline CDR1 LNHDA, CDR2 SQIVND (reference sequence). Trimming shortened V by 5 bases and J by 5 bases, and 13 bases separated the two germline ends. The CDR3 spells CASSPRTYDNEQFF. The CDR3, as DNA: TGTGCCAGTAGTCCAAGGACTTACGACAATGAGCAGTTCTTC.

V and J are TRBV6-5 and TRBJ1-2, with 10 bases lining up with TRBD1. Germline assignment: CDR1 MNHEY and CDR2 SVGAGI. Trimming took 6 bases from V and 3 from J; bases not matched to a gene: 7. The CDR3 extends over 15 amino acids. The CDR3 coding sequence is TGTGCCAGCAGACGCCCCGGGACAGGGGACTATGGCTACACCTTC. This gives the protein CASRRPGTGDYGYTF.

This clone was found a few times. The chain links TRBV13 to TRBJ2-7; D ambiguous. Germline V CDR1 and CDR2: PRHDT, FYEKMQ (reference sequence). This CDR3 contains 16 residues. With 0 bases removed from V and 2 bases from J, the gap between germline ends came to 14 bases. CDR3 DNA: TGTGCCAGCAGCTTAGGTTATCGGCAGGATACCTACGAGCAGTACTTC. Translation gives CASSLGYRQDTYEQYF.

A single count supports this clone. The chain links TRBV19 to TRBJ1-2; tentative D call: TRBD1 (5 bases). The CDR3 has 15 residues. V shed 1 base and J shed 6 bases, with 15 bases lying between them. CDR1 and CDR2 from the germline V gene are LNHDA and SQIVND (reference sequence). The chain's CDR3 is CASSIGGTGTHGYTF. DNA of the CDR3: TGTGCCAGTAGTATAGGGGGTACAGGAACTCATGGCTACACCTTC.

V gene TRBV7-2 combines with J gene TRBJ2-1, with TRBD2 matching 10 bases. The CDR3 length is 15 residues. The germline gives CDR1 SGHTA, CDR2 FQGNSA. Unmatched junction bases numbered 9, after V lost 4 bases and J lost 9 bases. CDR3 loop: CASSSGLAPVGEQFF. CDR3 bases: TGTGCCAGCAGCTCGGGACTAGCGCCCGTCGGTGAGCAGTTCTTC.

The CDR3 is CASSSSGSLHNEQFF. DNA for the CDR3: TGTGCCAGCAGCTCATCCGGGTCCCTACACAATGAGCAGTTCTTC. The chain employs TRBV7-2 and TRBJ2-1; D ambiguous. The CDR3 contains 15 residues. V was shortened by 4 bases and J by 5 bases, with 15 bases between the two germline ends. Germline CDR1 is SGHTA and CDR2 is FQGNSA.

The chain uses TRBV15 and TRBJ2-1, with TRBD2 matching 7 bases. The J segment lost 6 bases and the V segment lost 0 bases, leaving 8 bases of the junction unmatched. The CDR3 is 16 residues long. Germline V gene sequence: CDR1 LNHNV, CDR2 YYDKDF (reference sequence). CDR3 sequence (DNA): TGTGCCACCAGCAGAGATACGGGCGGGAGCCCCAATGAGCAGTTCTTC. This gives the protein CATSRDTGGSPNEQFF.

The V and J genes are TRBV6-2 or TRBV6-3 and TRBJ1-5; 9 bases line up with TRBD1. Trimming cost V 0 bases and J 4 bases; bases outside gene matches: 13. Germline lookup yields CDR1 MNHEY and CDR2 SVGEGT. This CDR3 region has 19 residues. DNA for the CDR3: TGTGCCAGCAGTTACTCGCGGAGGACAGGGGTAGTGGGTAATCAGCCCCAGCATTTT. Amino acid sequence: CASSYSRRTGVVGNQPQHF.

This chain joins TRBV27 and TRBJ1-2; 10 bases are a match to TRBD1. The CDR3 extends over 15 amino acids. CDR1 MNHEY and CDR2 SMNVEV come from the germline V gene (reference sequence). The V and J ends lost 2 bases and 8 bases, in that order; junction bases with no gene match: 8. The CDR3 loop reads CASSLTRQGAGGYTF. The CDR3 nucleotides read TGTGCCAGCAGTTTAACACGACAGGGGGCGGGCGGCTACACCTTC.